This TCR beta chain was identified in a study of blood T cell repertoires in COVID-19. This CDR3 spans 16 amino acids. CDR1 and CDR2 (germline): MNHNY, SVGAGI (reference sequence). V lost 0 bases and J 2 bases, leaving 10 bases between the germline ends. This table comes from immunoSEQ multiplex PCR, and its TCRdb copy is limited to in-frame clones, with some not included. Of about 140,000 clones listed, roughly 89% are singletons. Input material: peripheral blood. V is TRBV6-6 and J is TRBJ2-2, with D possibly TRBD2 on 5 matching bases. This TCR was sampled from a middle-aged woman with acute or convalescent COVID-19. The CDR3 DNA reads TGTGCCAGCAGTTACTCCCCGGAGGTAAACACCGGGGAGCTGTTTTTT. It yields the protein CASSYSPEVNTGELFF.